A single sample gave rise to the 9 T cell receptor beta chains below, sequenced in a study of T cell responses to AZD1222 COVID-19 vaccine. TCRdb's table, derived via immunoSEQ multiplex PCR, lists solely in-frame clones and lacks some. The sample holds some 130,000 clones; 90% are singletons and the top ten take less than 8.5%. The sample was peripheral blood, taken on day 0 of AZD1222 vaccination. These receptors were collected from an adult in good health.

This clone was counted once. The V gene is TRBV6-5, the J gene TRBJ1-2, with 8 bases that match TRBD1. Germline V CDR1 and CDR2: MNHEY, SVGAGI. Germline trimming cut 8 bases from V and 8 bases from J; bases unmatched to any gene: 10. There are 13 residues in the CDR3. The CDR3 DNA sequence: TGTGCCAGCGTTAAAGGACAGGGAGGCGGCTACACCTTC. Protein product: CASVKGQGGGYTF.

The V and J genes are TRBV4-1 and TRBJ1-3, with D tentatively TRBD1 (6 bases). Germline assignment: CDR1 MGHRA and CDR2 YSYEKL. The V end was cut by 4 bases, the J end by 8 bases, with 9 bases between. This CDR3 is built from 12 residues. CDR3 residues: CASSPTGHTIYF. CDR3 nucleotides: TGCGCCAGCAGCCCCACAGGGCACACCATATATTTT.

The chain links TRBV19 to TRBJ2-1, with 15 bases fitting TRBD2. Germline CDR1 and CDR2: LNHDA and SQIVND (reference sequence). The CDR3 totals 19 residues. V was pared by 5 bases and J by 6 bases, with 14 bases of the junction left unmatched. The CDR3 nucleotides are TGTGCCAGTAGTCCGGCTGGACTAGCGGGGGGGCAGAACCTCAATGAGCAGTTCTTC. It encodes CASSPAGLAGGQNLNEQFF.

V usage is TRBV12-3 or TRBV12-4 and J usage is TRBJ2-4; D ambiguous. There are 13 residues in the CDR3. The V gene lost 5 bases and the J gene lost 2 bases, with 7 bases spanning the gap. The CDR3 sequence is CASSRDTKNIQYF. DNA for the CDR3: TGTGCCAGCAGTCGAGATACCAAAAACATTCAGTACTTC.

The rearrangement links TRBV4-3 to TRBJ2-5; 12 bases fit TRBD2. There are 16 residues in the CDR3. V trimming: 1 base; J trimming: 4 bases; junction bases outside the gene matches: 4. Looked up from germline, CDR1 is LGHNA and CDR2 is YSLEER. The CDR3 region has the DNA TGCGCCAGCAGCCAAGCACTAGCGGGGGGAGGAGAGACCCAGTACTTC. Translation: CASSQALAGGGETQYF.

The chain recombines TRBV27 with TRBJ2-7, with 7 bases that match TRBD1. J was trimmed by 6 bases and V by 5 bases; bases with no gene match: 7. Germline loops: CDR1 MNHEY, CDR2 SMNVEV (reference sequence). The CDR3 consists of 13 residues. The CDR3 DNA reads TGTGCCAGCAGTCGGGACAGAATCTCCGAGCAGTACTTC. This encodes CASSRDRISEQYF.

The genes are TRBV4-3 and TRBJ2-3, with no clear D. Per germline, CDR1 LGHNA and CDR2 YSLEER. V was pared by 1 base and J by 5 bases, with 7 bases between. The CDR3 runs 13 residues. The CDR3 DNA follows: TGCGCCAGCAGCCAAGCTGGGATAGATACGCAGTATTTT. This translates into CASSQAGIDTQYF.

The rearrangement links TRBV19 to TRBJ1-5; D is perhaps TRBD1 (6 bases). The CDR3 runs to 15 residues. Between the trimmed V and J ends, which lost 2 bases and 6 bases, there was a span of 14 bases. Germline CDR1 and CDR2: LNHDA and SQIVND (reference sequence). The CDR3 DNA reads as TGTGCCAGTAGTATACAGGGGAGGGAAAGTCAGCCCCAGCATTTT. This translates into CASSIQGRESQPQHF.

The chain uses TRBV15 and TRBJ1-5; D remains unclear. The CDR3 sequence is 13 residues long. Trimming removed 0 bases from V and 12 bases from J, with 12 bases in between. Germline values: CDR1 LNHNV, CDR2 YYDKDF (reference sequence). In DNA, the CDR3 is TGTGCCACCAGCAGAGATTTAGAGAGGGTCCAGCATTTT. Translating gives CATSRDLERVQHF.